One and the same sample provided the 17 T cell receptor beta chains below, sequenced in a study of blood T cell repertoires in COVID-19. The protocol was immunoSEQ multiplex PCR, while the TCRdb copy is restricted to in-frame clones and leaves out a portion. In the table there are more than 250,000 clones, roughly 85% of which are singletons. The sample was PBMCs or T cells enriched from blood (not recorded which). The origin of the receptors is a young man who had recovered from COVID-19.

In nucleotides, the CDR3 is TGTGCCAGCTCACTTACAGGGTACCGTGGAGGTTCACCCCTCCACTTT. It yields the protein CASSLTGYRGGSPLHF. V is TRBV18 and J is TRBJ1-6, with a weak D call TRBD1 (6 bases). The CDR3 totals 16 residues. Germline loops: CDR1 KGHSH, CDR2 LQKENI. Deletions cut 4 bases from V and 9 bases from J, with 19 bases between. The full variable domain, completed using reference TRBV18 and TRBJ1-6, is NAGVMQNPRHLVRRRGQEARLRCSPMKGHSHVYWYRQLPEEGLKFMVYLQKENIIDESGMPKERFSAEFPKEGPSILRIQQVVRGDSAAYFCASSLTGYRGGSPLHFGNGTRLTVT.

The chain combines TRBV7-9 with TRBJ1-3, with a possible D match to TRBD1 (6 bases). Germline V gene data show CDR1 as SEHNR and CDR2 as FQNEAQ (reference sequence). This CDR3 comprises 17 residues. V lost 7 bases and J lost 2, with 21 bases in between. CDR3 amino acids: CASIPGRGSLAGNTIYF. The CDR3 DNA is TGTGCCAGCATCCCCGGTAGGGGGAGTTTGGCTGGAAACACCATATATTTT.

The chain employs TRBV7-2 and TRBJ1-5; possible D gene TRBD1, 5 bases. Trimming took off 7 bases at V and 2 bases at J, with 12 bases between the two ends. Germline assignment: CDR1 SGHTA and CDR2 FQGNSA. The CDR3 totals 14 residues. CDR3 loop: CASTQGTGNQPQHF. CDR3 DNA: TGTGCCAGCACGCAGGGTACGGGCAATCAGCCCCAGCATTTT.

The chain carries TRBV19 and TRBJ1-5, with no clear D. V lost 0 bases and J lost 2, with 11 bases in between. The V gene's germline CDR1 is LNHDA and CDR2 SQIVND (reference sequence). The CDR3 covers 16 residues. The DNA for the CDR3 is TGTGCCAGTAGTATAGAGGCTGCCCGGGGCAATCAGCCCCAGCATTTT. Translation gives CASSIEAARGNQPQHF.

The chain joins TRBV27 to TRBJ1-6; D unclear. Trimming stripped 5 bases from V and 5 bases from J, with 16 bases between. This CDR3 is 16 amino acids long. CDR1 MNHEY and CDR2 SMNVEV come from the germline V gene (reference sequence). In DNA form, the CDR3 reads TGTGCCAGCAGTCCCGCGGGGAGCGGTAATAATTCACCCCTCCACTTT. Amino acids: CASSPAGSGNNSPLHF.

This chain connects TRBV7-8 to TRBJ2-7, with D possibly being TRBD1 (6 bases). The CDR3 spans 14 residues. Trimming removed 1 base from V and 3 bases from J, with 10 bases in between. Germline CDR1 reads SGHVS; CDR2 reads FQNEAQ. The CDR3 loop is CASSLGTGNYEQYF. The CDR3 DNA sequence: TGTGCCAGCAGCTTAGGAACAGGGAACTACGAGCAGTACTTC. The full variable domain, its missing parts supplied by reference TRBV7-8 and TRBJ2-7, is GAGVSQSPRYKVAKRGQDVALRCDPISGHVSLFWYQQALGQGPEFLTYFQNEAQLDKSGLPSDRFFAERPEGSVSTLKIQRTQQEDSAVYLCASSLGTGNYEQYFGPGTRLTVT.

This CDR3 is CSVQTGKRNEQYF. CDR3 coding DNA: TGCAGCGTCCAGACAGGGAAGAGAAACGAGCAGTACTTC. The chain recombines TRBV29-1 with TRBJ2-7; the match to TRBD1 covers 7 bases. The J segment lost 5 bases and the V segment lost 6 bases, leaving 10 bases of the junction unmatched. The length of the CDR3 is 13 residues. Germline values: CDR1 SQVTM, CDR2 ANQGSEA.

This clone showed up just a few times. The rearrangement joins TRBV5-6 to TRBJ1-1; D ambiguous. The CDR3 sequence is 13 residues long. The ends were cut back, 3 bases at V and 0 bases at J, with 6 bases in the middle. CDR1 and CDR2 from the germline V gene are SGHDT and YYEEEE. CDR3 in amino acids: CASSSNLNTEAFF. DNA of the CDR3: TGTGCCAGCAGCTCAAATTTGAACACTGAAGCTTTCTTT.

The chain employs TRBV25-1 and TRBJ2-5, with 7 positions matching TRBD2. CDR3 size: 15 residues. Trimming removed 1 base from V and 2 bases from J; junction bases left unmatched: 4. Germline CDR1 and CDR2: MGHDK and SYGVNS. CDR3 coding DNA: TGTGCCAGCAGTGAATTCCGGGACTATCAAGAGACCCAGTACTTC. Its translation is CASSEFRDYQETQYF.

The chain couples TRBV19 to TRBJ2-2, with D tentatively TRBD1 (5 bases). Germline V gene lookup returns CDR1 LNHDA and CDR2 SQIVND (reference sequence). CDR3 length: 19 amino acids. The ends were cut back, 5 bases at V and 1 base at J, with 23 bases in the middle. This CDR3 is CASSPPLMKTAQNTGELFF. The DNA for the CDR3 is TGTGCCAGTAGTCCCCCCCTTATGAAGACAGCCCAGAACACCGGGGAGCTGTTTTTT. Based on the CDR3 plus reference TRBV19 and TRBJ2-2, the full variable domain is DGGITQSPKYLFRKEGQNVTLSCEQNLNHDAMYWYRQDPGQGLRLIYYSQIVNDFQKGDIAEGYSVSREKKESFPLTVTSAQKNPTAFYLCASSPPLMKTAQNTGELFFGEGSRLTVL.

The chain links TRBV9 to TRBJ2-5, with TRBD2 matching 7 bases. Germline V gives CDR1 SGDLS, CDR2 YYNGEE. The J segment lost 5 bases and the V segment lost 5 bases, leaving 12 bases of the junction unmatched. CDR3 length: 15 residues. The CDR3 region has the DNA TGTGCCAGCAGTATCTACTCTGGGGGAGGGGAGACCCAGTACTTC. Protein product: CASSIYSGGGETQYF.

The V call is TRBV18, the J call TRBJ1-2, with 11 bases matching TRBD1. The V and J ends lost 5 bases and 7 bases, in that order; junction bases with no gene match: 9. The CDR3 is 15 residues long. In germline, CDR1 is KGHSH, CDR2 LQKENI. CDR3 in DNA: TGTGCCAGCTCAGTACCGGGACAGGGGGTCTCTGGCTACACCTTC. Protein product: CASSVPGQGVSGYTF.

The V gene is TRBV6-1, the J gene TRBJ1-2; D gene ambiguous. Germline CDR1 is MNHNS and CDR2 is SASEGT. Trimming cost V 4 bases and J 0 bases, with 18 bases left between them. The CDR3 extends over 17 amino acids. The CDR3 loop reads CASSGSPGTHPNYGYTF. The CDR3 coding sequence is TGTGCCAGCAGTGGCTCTCCAGGCACTCACCCTAACTATGGCTACACCTTC.

The chain couples TRBV3-1 (or the pseudogene TRBV3-2) to TRBJ2-1; 7 positions agree with TRBD2. CDR1 is LGHDT, CDR2 YNNKEL, per germline (reference sequence). V shed 2 bases, J shed 4 bases, and the junction held 2 bases outside the gene matches. CDR3 length: 14 amino acids. The CDR3 DNA sequence: TGTGCCAGCAGCCAACTAGCGGTTTACAATGAGCAGTTCTTC. Translated: CASSQLAVYNEQFF.

The rearrangement uses TRBV9 and TRBJ2-1; 8 bases map to TRBD2. From germline, CDR1 is SGDLS and CDR2 YYNGEE. This CDR3 contains 16 residues. V shed 3 bases and J 1 base; nucleotides not matched to a gene: 6. The DNA for the CDR3 is TGTGCCAGCAGCGAGGGGGTAGCGGGGTCCTACAATGAGCAGTTCTTC. Protein sequence: CASSEGVAGSYNEQFF.

The genes are TRBV4-3 and TRBJ2-7, with D possibly TRBD2 on 6 matching bases. V lost 1 base, J lost 7 bases, and 11 bases lay in between. CDR1 and CDR2 (germline): LGHNA, YSLEER. The CDR3 has 13 residues. The CDR3 here is CASSQGVGGEQYF. The CDR3 nucleotides are TGCGCCAGCAGCCAAGGGGTCGGGGGTGAGCAGTACTTC.

The chain couples TRBV6-4 to TRBJ2-2; tentatively, D is TRBD2 (6 bases). This CDR3 is built from 13 residues. Trimming left V 4 bases short and J 4 bases short, with 7 bases between. Germline CDR1 is MRHNA and CDR2 is SNTAGT. DNA for the CDR3: TGTGCCAGCAGTGGGACTACCACCGGGGAGCTGTTTTTT. Protein: CASSGTTTGELFF.